Each of the 3 T cell receptor beta chains below was sequenced from the same sample in a study of CD8 T cells in ankylosing spondylitis. The study's findings and limits: Made up of eight highly homologous variants, a TCR beta motif appeared characteristic of ankylosing spondylitis blood.

These TCRs' antigens remain unknown. Using its own MiXCR run on the 5' RACE reads, TCRdb lists one record per CDR3 protein. The table has 400,000 to 450,000 distinct CDR3 sequences, roughly 17% seen once. Sequenced sample: blood, either unsorted or a sorted T cell fraction (not recorded which). These receptors all come from a male donor with ankylosing spondylitis.

The chain carries TRBV12-3 or TRBV12-4 and TRBJ1-1; D is undetermined. V was shortened by 5 bases and J by 6 bases, with 10 bases between the two germline ends. The length of the CDR3 is 12 residues. CDR3 in amino acids: CASSPWRAEAFF. Written as DNA, the CDR3 is TGTGCCAGCAGTCCTTGGAGGGCTGAAGCTTTCTTT.

This clonotype was picked up many times. V and J are TRBV5-1 and TRBJ2-5; either TRBD1 or TRBD2 may supply D (5 bases each). The CDR3 is made up of 13 amino acids. Germline V gives CDR1 SGHRS, CDR2 YFSETQ. Deletions cut 6 bases from V and 5 bases from J, with 14 bases between. The CDR3 sequence is CASTGAFMETQYF. CDR3 in DNA: TGCGCCAGCACCGGGGCTTTTATGGAGACCCAGTACTTC.

This clonotype occurred a few times. The rearrangement uses TRBV6-1 and TRBJ2-4; 7 positions match TRBD2. Trimming at V came to 9 bases and at J to 5 bases, leaving 13 bases not matched to a gene. CDR1 and CDR2 (germline): MNHNS, SASEGT. The length of the CDR3 is 15 residues. The CDR3 here is CASRAGDSFQNIQYF. The CDR3 DNA sequence: TGTGCCAGTCGGGCGGGAGATTCGTTCCAAAACATTCAGTACTTC.